A selection of T cell receptor beta chains follows, all from one sample in a study of blood T cell repertoires in COVID-19. Profiling relied on immunoSEQ multiplex PCR, and the TCRdb table lists in-frame clones only, not all of them. The table has approximately 90,000 clones, more than 70% seen once; the top ten hold 0.47%. The material sequenced was peripheral blood. These receptors originate from a man aged 55 to 70 with acute or convalescent COVID-19. Each CDR3 is given with its conserved first and last residue. The D gene is left open where the match is weak. Part of the rows lack a size; the others show once, few, many or a class for expanded clones.

clone_size	v_call	d_call	j_call	cdr3_nt	cdr3_aa
once	TRBV6-2/TRBV6-3	NA	TRBJ2-7	TGTGCCAGCAGCCTTGGACTAATCCCTTACGAGCAGTACTTC	CASSLGLIPYEQYF
few	TRBV2	NA	TRBJ2-7	TGTGCCAGCAGTGCCCCCTTTCTGTACGAGCAGTACTTC	CASSAPFLYEQYF
few	TRBV5-4	TRBD1	TRBJ2-5	TGTGCCAGCAGCCATCCGACAGGGAACGGGGAGACCCAGTACTTC	CASSHPTGNGETQYF
NA	TRBV19	NA	TRBJ1-5	TGTGCCAGTAGTATAGGGGCAGGTGCTCCACAGCCCCAGCATTTT	CASSIGAGAPQPQHF
NA	TRBV2	TRBD1	TRBJ1-2	TGTGCCAGCAAGGGAGGACAGGGGACAGGTGGCTACACCTTC	CASKGGQGTGGYTF
NA	TRBV9	TRBD2	TRBJ2-1	TGTGCCAGCAGCGTAGCTAGCGGGAAGGCCTACAATGAGCAGTTCTTC	CASSVASGKAYNEQFF
NA	TRBV2	TRBD1	TRBJ1-1	TGTGCCAGCAGTGTTCGACAGGGCCCAAACACTGAAGCTTTCTTT	CASSVRQGPNTEAFF
NA	TRBV30	NA	TRBJ1-2	TGTGCCTGGGACCGGGGCTATGGCTACACCTTC	CAWDRGYGYTF
NA	TRBV3-1/TRBV3-2	NA	TRBJ1-2	TGTGCCAGCAGCCAAGACAGGGTTGGCTACACCTTC	CASSQDRVGYTF
NA	TRBV11-2	TRBD2	TRBJ2-7	TGTGCCAGCAGGGGTCTAGGTTGGCGGGAGAGGGGCCACGAGCAGTACTTC	CASRGLGWRERGHEQYF
NA	TRBV19	TRBD2	TRBJ2-1	TGTGCCAGTAGTATCCCGAGTGGAAGCGGGGGAACATACAATGAGCAGTTCTTC	CASSIPSGSGGTYNEQFF
NA	TRBV6-4	TRBD2	TRBJ2-5	TGTGCCAGCAGTGAATCCCCTCGCGGGAGGATAGGAGAGACCCAGTACTTC	CASSESPRGRIGETQYF
NA	TRBV19	NA	TRBJ1-5	TGTGCCAGTAGTATACCAGGGTATAGCAATCAGCCCCAGCATTTT	CASSIPGYSNQPQHF
NA	TRBV4-1	TRBD2	TRBJ2-7	TGCGCCAGCAGCCAGGCGGGACTAGCGGGAGGAAACGAGCAGTACTTC	CASSQAGLAGGNEQYF
NA	TRBV6-5	NA	TRBJ1-2	TGTGCCAGCAGTACGAACCAGGGCCTTGGCTATGGCTACACCTTC	CASSTNQGLGYGYTF
NA	TRBV5-1	NA	TRBJ2-4	TGCGCCAGCAGCTTGGAGGCCGGGGCCAAAAACATTCAGTACTTC	CASSLEAGAKNIQYF
NA	TRBV5-1	NA	TRBJ1-4	TGCGCCAGCAGCTTGGATGGGGAGGGGCGAGAAAAACTGTTTTTT	CASSLDGEGREKLFF
NA	TRBV6-6	NA	TRBJ1-2	TGTGCCAGCGAGGTTTTAGCTAACTATGGCTACACCTTC	CASEVLANYGYTF
NA	TRBV12-3/TRBV12-4	NA	TRBJ1-2	TGTGCCAGCAGCACGGGATACTCCTATGGCTACACCTTC	CASSTGYSYGYTF
NA	TRBV27	TRBD1	TRBJ2-1	TGTGCCAGCAGTTTATTAAGAACAGGGGGTAAAGAGATGAATGAGCAGTTCTTC	CASSLLRTGGKEMNEQFF